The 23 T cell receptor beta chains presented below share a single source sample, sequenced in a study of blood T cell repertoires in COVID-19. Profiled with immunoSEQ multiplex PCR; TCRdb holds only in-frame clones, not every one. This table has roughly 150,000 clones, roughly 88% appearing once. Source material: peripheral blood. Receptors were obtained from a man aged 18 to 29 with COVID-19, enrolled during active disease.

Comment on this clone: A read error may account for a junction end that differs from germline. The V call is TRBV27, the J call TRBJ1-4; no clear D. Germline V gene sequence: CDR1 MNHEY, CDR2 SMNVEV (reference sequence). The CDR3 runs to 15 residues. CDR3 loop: CASSLFPATNEKLLF. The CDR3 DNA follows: TGTGCCAGCAGTTTATTTCCAGCAACTAATGAAAAACTGCTTTTT.

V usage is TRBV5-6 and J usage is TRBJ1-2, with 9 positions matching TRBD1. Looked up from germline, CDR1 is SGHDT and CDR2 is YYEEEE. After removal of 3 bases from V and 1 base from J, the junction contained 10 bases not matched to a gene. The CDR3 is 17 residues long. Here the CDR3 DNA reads TGTGCCAGCAGCTACTTCGACAGGGGGGGATTTAACTATGGCTACACCTTC. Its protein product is CASSYFDRGGFNYGYTF. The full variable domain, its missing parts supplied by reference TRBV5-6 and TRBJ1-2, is DAGVTQSPTHLIKTRGQQVTLRCSPKSGHDTVSWYQQALGQGPQFIFQYYEEEERQRGNFPDRFSGHQFPNYSSELNVNALLLGDSALYLCASSYFDRGGFNYGYTFGSGTRLTVV.

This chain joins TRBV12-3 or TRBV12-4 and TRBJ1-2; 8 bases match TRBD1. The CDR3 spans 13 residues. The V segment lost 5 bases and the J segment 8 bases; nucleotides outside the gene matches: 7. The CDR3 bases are TGTGCCAGCAGTGGGTCGACAGGGGAGGGCTACACCTTC. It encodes CASSGSTGEGYTF.

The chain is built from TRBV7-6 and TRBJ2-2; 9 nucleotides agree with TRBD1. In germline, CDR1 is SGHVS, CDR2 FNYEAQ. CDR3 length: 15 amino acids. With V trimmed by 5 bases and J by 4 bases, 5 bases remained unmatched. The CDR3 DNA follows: TGTGCCAGCAGCCCCCTGGGACAGGGCACCGGGGAGCTGTTTTTT. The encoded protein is CASSPLGQGTGELFF.

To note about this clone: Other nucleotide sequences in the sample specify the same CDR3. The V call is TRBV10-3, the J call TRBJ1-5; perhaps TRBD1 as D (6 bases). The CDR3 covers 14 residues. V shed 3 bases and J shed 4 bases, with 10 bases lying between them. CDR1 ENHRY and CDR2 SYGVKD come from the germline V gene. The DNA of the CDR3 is TGTGCCATCAGTGACAGGGGCCCTAATCAGCCCCAGCATTTT. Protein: CAISDRGPNQPQHF.

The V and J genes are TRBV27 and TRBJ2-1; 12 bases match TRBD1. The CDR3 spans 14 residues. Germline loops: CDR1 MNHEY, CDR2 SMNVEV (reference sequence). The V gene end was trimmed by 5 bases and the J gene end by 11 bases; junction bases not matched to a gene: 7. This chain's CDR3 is CASSLPGQGAKQFF. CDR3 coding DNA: TGTGCCAGCAGTCTCCCGGGACAGGGGGCAAAGCAGTTCTTC.

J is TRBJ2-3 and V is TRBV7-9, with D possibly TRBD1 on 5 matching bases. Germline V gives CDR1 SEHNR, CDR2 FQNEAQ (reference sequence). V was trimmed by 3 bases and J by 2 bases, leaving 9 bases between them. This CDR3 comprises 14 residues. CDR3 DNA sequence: TGTGCCAGCAGCTTCTTGACAGTCACAGATACGCAGTATTTT. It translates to CASSFLTVTDTQYF.

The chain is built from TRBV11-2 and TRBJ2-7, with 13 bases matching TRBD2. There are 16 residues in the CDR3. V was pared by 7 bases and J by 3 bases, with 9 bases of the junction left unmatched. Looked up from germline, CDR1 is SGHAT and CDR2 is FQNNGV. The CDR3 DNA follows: TGTGCCAGCAAACCTACCGGGACTAGCGGGGACTACGAGCAGTACTTC. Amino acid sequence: CASKPTGTSGDYEQYF.

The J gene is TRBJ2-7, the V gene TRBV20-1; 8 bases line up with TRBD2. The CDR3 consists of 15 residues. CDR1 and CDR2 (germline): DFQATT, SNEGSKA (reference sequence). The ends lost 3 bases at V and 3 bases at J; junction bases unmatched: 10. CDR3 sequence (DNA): TGCAGTGCTAGTGGCGGGGGGCGAACTAACTACGAGCAGTACTTC. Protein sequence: CSASGGGRTNYEQYF.

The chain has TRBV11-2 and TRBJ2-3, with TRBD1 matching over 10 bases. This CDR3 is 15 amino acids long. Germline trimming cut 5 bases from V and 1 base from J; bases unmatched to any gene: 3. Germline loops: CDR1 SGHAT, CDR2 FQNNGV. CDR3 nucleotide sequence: TGTGCCAGCAGCGCTGACAGGGGGCGCACAGATACGCAGTATTTT. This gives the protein CASSADRGRTDTQYF.

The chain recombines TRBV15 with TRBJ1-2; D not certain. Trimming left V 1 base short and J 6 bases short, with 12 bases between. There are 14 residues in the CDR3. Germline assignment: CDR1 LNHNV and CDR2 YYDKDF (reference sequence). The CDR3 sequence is CATSRGETRDGYTF. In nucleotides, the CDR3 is TGTGCCACCAGCAGAGGTGAGACACGAGATGGCTACACCTTC.

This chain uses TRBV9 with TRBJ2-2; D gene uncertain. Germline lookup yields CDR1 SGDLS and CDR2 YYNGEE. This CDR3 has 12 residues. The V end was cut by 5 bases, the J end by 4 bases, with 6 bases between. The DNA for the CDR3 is TGTGCCAGCAGGAGGTCCACCGGGGAGCTGTTTTTT. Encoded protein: CASRRSTGELFF.

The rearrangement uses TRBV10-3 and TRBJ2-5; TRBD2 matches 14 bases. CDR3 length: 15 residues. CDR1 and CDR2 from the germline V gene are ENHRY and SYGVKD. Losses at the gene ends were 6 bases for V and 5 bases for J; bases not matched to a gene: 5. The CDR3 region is CAIRTSGRASETQYF. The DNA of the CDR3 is TGTGCCATCAGGACTAGCGGGAGGGCATCCGAGACCCAGTACTTC.

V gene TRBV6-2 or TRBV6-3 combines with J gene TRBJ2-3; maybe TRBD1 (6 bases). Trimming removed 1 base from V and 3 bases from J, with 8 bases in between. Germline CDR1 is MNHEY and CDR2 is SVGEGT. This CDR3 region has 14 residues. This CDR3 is CASSYFQGTDTQYF. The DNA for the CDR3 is TGTGCCAGCAGTTACTTTCAGGGGACAGATACGCAGTATTTT.

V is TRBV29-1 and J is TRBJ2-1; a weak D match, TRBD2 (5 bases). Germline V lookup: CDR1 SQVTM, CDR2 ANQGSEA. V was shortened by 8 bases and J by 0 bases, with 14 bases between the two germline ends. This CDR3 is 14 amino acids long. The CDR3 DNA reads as TGCAGCATACCCACCGGGGTCTCCTACAATGAGCAGTTCTTC. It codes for CSIPTGVSYNEQFF.

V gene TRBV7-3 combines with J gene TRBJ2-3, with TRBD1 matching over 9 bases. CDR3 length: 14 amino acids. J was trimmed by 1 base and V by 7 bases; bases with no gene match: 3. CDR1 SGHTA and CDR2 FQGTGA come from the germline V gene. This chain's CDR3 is CASTRTGGTDTQYF. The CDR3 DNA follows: TGTGCCAGCACTCGGACAGGGGGCACAGATACGCAGTATTTT. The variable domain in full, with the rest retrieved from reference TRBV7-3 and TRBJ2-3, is GAGVSQTPSNKVTEKGKYVELRCDPISGHTALYWYRQSLGQGPEFLIYFQGTGAADDSGLPNDRFFAVRPEGSVSTLKIQRTERGDSAVYLCASTRTGGTDTQYFGPGTRLTVL.

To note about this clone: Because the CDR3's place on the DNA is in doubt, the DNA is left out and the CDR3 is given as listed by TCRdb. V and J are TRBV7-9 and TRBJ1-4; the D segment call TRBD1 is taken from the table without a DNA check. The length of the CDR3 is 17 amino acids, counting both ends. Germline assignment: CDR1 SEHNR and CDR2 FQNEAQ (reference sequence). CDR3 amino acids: CASSLKGFGQGNEKLLF.

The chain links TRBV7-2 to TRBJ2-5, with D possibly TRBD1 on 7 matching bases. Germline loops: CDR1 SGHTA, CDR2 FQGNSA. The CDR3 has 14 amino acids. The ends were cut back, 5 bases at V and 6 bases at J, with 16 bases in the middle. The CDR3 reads CASSLIQGRKTQYF. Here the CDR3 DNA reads TGTGCCAGCAGCCTGATACAGGGGAGGAAGACCCAGTACTTC.

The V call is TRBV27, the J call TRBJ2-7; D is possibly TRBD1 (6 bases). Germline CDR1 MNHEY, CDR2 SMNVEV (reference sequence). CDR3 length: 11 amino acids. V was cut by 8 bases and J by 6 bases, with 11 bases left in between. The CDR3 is CASVQGAEQYF. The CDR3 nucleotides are TGTGCCAGCGTACAGGGCGCCGAGCAGTACTTC.

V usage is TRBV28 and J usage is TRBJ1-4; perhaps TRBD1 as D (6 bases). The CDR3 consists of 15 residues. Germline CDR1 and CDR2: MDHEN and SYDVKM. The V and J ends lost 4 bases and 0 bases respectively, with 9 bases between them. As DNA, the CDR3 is TGTGCCAGCAGTTCATACAGGGCAACTAATGAAAAACTGTTTTTT. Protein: CASSSYRATNEKLFF.

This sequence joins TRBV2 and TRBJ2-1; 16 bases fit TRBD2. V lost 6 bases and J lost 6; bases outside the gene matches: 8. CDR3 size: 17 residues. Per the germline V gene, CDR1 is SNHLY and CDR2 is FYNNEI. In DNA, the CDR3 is TGTGCCAGCAGGACCGGGACTAGCGGGAGGGTTGGCAATGAGCAGTTCTTC. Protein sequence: CASRTGTSGRVGNEQFF.

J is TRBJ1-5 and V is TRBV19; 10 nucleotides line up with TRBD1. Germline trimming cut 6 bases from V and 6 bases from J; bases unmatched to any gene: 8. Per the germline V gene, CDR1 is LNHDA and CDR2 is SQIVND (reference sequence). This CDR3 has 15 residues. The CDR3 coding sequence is TGTGCCAGTAGAGCGACAGGGGGCTCTGGTCAGCCCCAGCATTTT. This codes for CASRATGGSGQPQHF.

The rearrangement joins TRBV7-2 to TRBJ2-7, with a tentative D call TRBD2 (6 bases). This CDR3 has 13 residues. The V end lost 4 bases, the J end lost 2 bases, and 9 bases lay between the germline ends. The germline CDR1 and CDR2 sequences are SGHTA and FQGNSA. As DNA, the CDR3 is TGTGCCAGCAGCTCGGGACTTACCTACGAGCAGTACTTC. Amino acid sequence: CASSSGLTYEQYF.